Shown below are 22 T cell receptor beta chains from a single sample sequenced in a study of blood T cell repertoires in COVID-19 (dated by TCRdb to the early 2020s). Library method: the immunoSEQ multiplex PCR assay. The immuneACCESS repertoire file appears here via TCRdb, limited to in-frame rearrangements. These files lack a portion of the clones; in checked studies, under half of the deficit traces to unresolved V genes, and the cause of the others is not known. The sample table records about 190,000 clones; 80% to 90% of these occur just once. The ten top clones hold 2.1% of the sample. Sequenced input: peripheral blood. These receptors were taken from a man between 65 and 85 years old with active or convalescent COVID-19.

This clone was recorded a few times. The chain uses TRBV28 and TRBJ2-7; 8 bases match TRBD2. V trimming: 5 bases; J trimming: 3 bases; junction bases outside the gene matches: 12. This CDR3 region has 16 residues. Germline lookup yields CDR1 MDHEN and CDR2 SYDVKM. The CDR3 loop is CASSPGGEISSYEQYF. Written as DNA, the CDR3 is TGTGCCAGCAGTCCCGGGGGGGAGATAAGCAGCTACGAGCAGTACTTC.

The chain employs TRBV5-6 and TRBJ2-2; 7 bases map to TRBD1. The ends lost 4 bases at V and 5 bases at J; junction bases unmatched: 2. From germline, CDR1 is SGHDT and CDR2 YYEEEE. This CDR3 has 13 amino acids. The CDR3 sequence: CASSPGQTGELFF. CDR3 coding DNA: TGTGCCAGCAGCCCGGGACAGACCGGGGAGCTGTTTTTT.

The chain joins TRBV29-1 to TRBJ1-1; no clear D gene. Trimming took 0 bases from V and 4 from J, leaving 18 bases between them. The CDR3 is 16 amino acids. In germline, CDR1 is SQVTM, CDR2 ANQGSEA. The CDR3 bases are TGCAGCGTTGAAGATCTCCGGGGAGTGGGAACCACTGAAGCTTTCTTT. It codes for CSVEDLRGVGTTEAFF.

This chain uses TRBV6-2 or TRBV6-3 with TRBJ2-2; 12 bases align to TRBD1. Trimming at V came to 2 bases and at J to 6 bases, leaving 7 bases not matched to a gene. The CDR3 is made up of 17 amino acids. Germline V CDR1 and CDR2: MNHEY, SVGEGT. The CDR3 spells CASSYGLGQGASGELFF. As DNA, the CDR3 is TGTGCCAGCAGTTACGGTCTGGGACAGGGGGCATCCGGGGAGCTGTTTTTT.

The chain recombines TRBV21-1 with TRBJ2-7; no DNA check was done on the table's D call, TRBD2. TRBV21-1 is given as a pseudogene. The length of the CDR3 is 14 residues. The DNA for the CDR3 is TGTGCCAGCAGCAGACCCGGGTCCTCCTACGAGCAGTACTTC. Residues: CASSRPGSSYEQYF.

The V call is TRBV30, the J call TRBJ1-2; possible D gene TRBD1, 6 bases. V gave up 0 bases and J gave up 2 bases, with 10 bases separating them. This CDR3 spans 14 amino acids. The germline V gene has CDR1 GTSNPN and CDR2 SVGIG (reference sequence). The CDR3 region has the DNA TGTGCCTGGAGTGTACAGGGCAGAAACTATGGCTACACCTTC. Amino acid sequence: CAWSVQGRNYGYTF. The variable domain in full, completed from reference TRBV30 and TRBJ1-2, reads SQTIHQWPATLVQPVGSPLSLECTVEGTSNPNLYWYRQAAGRGLQLLFYSVGIGQISSEVPQNLSASRPQDRQFILSSKKLLLSDSGFYLCAWSVQGRNYGYTFGSGTRLTVV.

This clone occurred a few times. The chain employs TRBV12-3 or TRBV12-4 and TRBJ2-1; D not resolved. The CDR3 covers 12 residues. The V end lost 5 bases, the J end lost 7 bases, and 9 bases lay between the germline ends. The CDR3 here is CASSRYGNEQFF. DNA of the CDR3: TGTGCCAGCAGTAGGTACGGGAATGAGCAGTTCTTC.

This chain joins TRBV2 and TRBJ1-2; D ambiguous. With 0 bases removed from V and 7 bases from J, the gap between germline ends came to 12 bases. Germline V gene lookup returns CDR1 SNHLY and CDR2 FYNNEI. The CDR3 length is 14 residues. CDR3 in DNA: TGTGCCAGCAGTGAAGCGCTTCAAACATCTGGCTACACCTTC. Translated, it gives CASSEALQTSGYTF.

This clone was counted a few times. This sequence joins TRBV9 and TRBJ2-7; 8 bases are shared with TRBD2. J was trimmed by 2 bases and V by 2 bases; bases with no gene match: 6. CDR1 and CDR2 from the germline V gene are SGDLS and YYNGEE. The CDR3 consists of 15 residues. For the CDR3, the DNA is TGTGCCAGCAGCGTGGGACTAGATATCACCTACGAGCAGTACTTC. This encodes CASSVGLDITYEQYF.

The chain uses TRBV18 and TRBJ2-7; TRBD2 matches 7 bases. Per the germline V gene, CDR1 is KGHSH and CDR2 is LQKENI. V was pared by 3 bases and J by 2 bases, with 7 bases of the junction left unmatched. The CDR3 length is 15 residues. The CDR3 DNA is TGTGCCAGCTCACCCGGGGCGGCGGGAGCCTACGAGCAGTACTTC. This codes for CASSPGAAGAYEQYF.

The chain recombines TRBV9 with TRBJ1-2; the D gene is possibly TRBD1 (6 bases). V dropped 2 bases and J dropped 7 bases, with 12 bases sitting between them. In germline, CDR1 is SGDLS, CDR2 YYNGEE. The CDR3 runs 13 residues. CDR3 protein: CASSVLGASGYTF. The CDR3, as DNA: TGTGCCAGCAGCGTTTTGGGGGCCTCTGGCTACACCTTC.

V is TRBV5-1 and J is TRBJ2-7; D may be TRBD1 (5 bases). Germline CDR1 is SGHRS and CDR2 is YFSETQ. The CDR3 length is 14 residues. Trimming took 3 bases from V and 5 from J, leaving 15 bases between them. CDR3 in DNA: TGCGCCAGCAGCTCCACGGGCAGGGCCAACGAGCAGTACTTC. This translates into CASSSTGRANEQYF.

This clone was recorded a few times. This chain connects TRBV27 to TRBJ2-5; D gene ambiguous. Germline-derived CDR1 and CDR2 are MNHEY and SMNVEV (reference sequence). V lost 2 bases and J lost 3, with 7 bases in between. This CDR3 has 13 amino acids. CDR3 DNA sequence: TGTGCCAGCAGTTTACGTAGAGAAGAGACCCAGTACTTC. This gives the protein CASSLRREETQYF.

The V call is TRBV7-2, the J call TRBJ2-1; maybe TRBD2 (7 bases). The germline V gene encodes CDR1 SGHTA and CDR2 FQGNSA. V lost 4 bases and J lost 6, with 19 bases in between. The CDR3 runs to 16 residues. The CDR3 loop reads CASSSGFRGGGNEQFF. The DNA of the CDR3 is TGTGCCAGCAGCTCCGGGTTTAGGGGGGGCGGCAATGAGCAGTTCTTC.

V and J are TRBV28 and TRBJ1-2; TRBD1 matches at 8 bases. The CDR3 has 14 amino acids. Trimming removed 3 bases from V and 5 bases from J; junction bases left unmatched: 5. Germline lookup yields CDR1 MDHEN and CDR2 SYDVKM. CDR3 nucleotides: TGTGCCAGCAGTTTCGGACAGGGAGGGTATGGCTACACCTTC. This sequence encodes CASSFGQGGYGYTF.

V usage is TRBV7-9 and J usage is TRBJ2-1; 13 positions agree with TRBD2. V shed 5 bases and J 1 base; nucleotides not matched to a gene: 2. The CDR3 extends over 16 amino acids. The germline V gene has CDR1 SEHNR and CDR2 FQNEAQ (reference sequence). This chain's CDR3 is CASSAGLAGSYNEQFF. In DNA form, the CDR3 reads TGTGCCAGCAGCGCGGGACTAGCGGGATCCTACAATGAGCAGTTCTTC.

This chain connects TRBV20-1 to TRBJ2-5, with TRBD2 matching 10 bases. The J segment lost 5 bases and the V segment lost 3 bases, leaving 9 bases of the junction unmatched. Germline values: CDR1 DFQATT, CDR2 SNEGSKA (reference sequence). The CDR3 is 15 residues long. CDR3 DNA sequence: TGCAGTGCTAGTCCCCTAGCGGGAGATCCGGAGACCCAGTACTTC. Protein sequence: CSASPLAGDPETQYF.

This clone was seen only once. The chain couples TRBV28 to TRBJ2-7, with a tentative D call TRBD1 (5 bases). The V gene lost 2 bases and the J gene lost 0 bases, with 11 bases spanning the gap. Per germline, CDR1 MDHEN and CDR2 SYDVKM. The CDR3 contains 15 residues. CDR3 region: CASSLAGIPSYEQYF. The CDR3 DNA sequence: TGTGCCAGCAGTTTAGCAGGGATCCCCTCCTACGAGCAGTACTTC.

The V and J genes are TRBV28 and TRBJ1-5; 10 bases line up with TRBD1. V was clipped by 5 bases and J by 5 bases; unmatched bases: 3. CDR3 length: 14 residues. Germline CDR1 is MDHEN and CDR2 is SYDVKM. CDR3 residues: CASSGTGEHQPQHF. CDR3 coding DNA: TGTGCCAGCAGTGGGACAGGGGAGCATCAGCCCCAGCATTTT.

The CDR3 spells CASRIGGLGTYEQYF. The CDR3, as DNA: TGTGCCAGCAGGATAGGTGGACTAGGGACCTACGAGCAGTACTTC. The chain combines TRBV2 with TRBJ2-7; TRBD2 matches at 7 bases. This CDR3 spans 15 amino acids. Germline CDR1 and CDR2: SNHLY and FYNNEI. V was pared by 6 bases and J by 2 bases, with 10 bases of the junction left unmatched.

This chain uses TRBV7-9 with TRBJ1-1; 8 bases align to TRBD1. Germline CDR1 is SEHNR and CDR2 is FQNEAQ (reference sequence). J lost 4 bases, V lost 5 bases, and 6 bases had no gene match. This CDR3 contains 14 residues. DNA of the CDR3: TGTGCCAGCAGCCCTCCCAGGGGGCCCACTGAAGCTTTCTTT. Protein product: CASSPPRGPTEAFF.

The chain links TRBV6-1 to TRBJ1-4; unclear D gene. In germline, CDR1 is MNHNS, CDR2 SASEGT. V was pared by 2 bases and J by 5 bases, with 9 bases between. The CDR3 loop spans 14 amino acids. The CDR3 region has the DNA TGTGCCAGCAGTGAACAACAGCCGAATGAAAAACTGTTTTTT. Encoded protein: CASSEQQPNEKLFF.